The entry that follows covers one T cell receptor beta chain sequence. These data come from a study of blood T cell repertoires in COVID-19. Data came from immunoSEQ multiplex PCR; TCRdb stores just in-frame clones and leaves some out. Found here are roughly 140,000 clones, around 83% of them singletons; the top ten hold approximately 10%. In germline, CDR1 is SEHNR, CDR2 FQNEAQ (reference sequence). Deletions cut 5 bases from V and 6 bases from J, with 10 bases between. CDR3 length equals 13 residues. Sequenced input: peripheral blood. This sequence joins TRBV7-9 and TRBJ2-2, with D maybe TRBD1 (5 bases). This clonotype originated in a woman aged 45 to 65 with acute or convalescent COVID-19. Written as DNA, the CDR3 is TGTGCCAGCAGCCTCGACAGTCCCGGGGAGCTGTTTTTT. Encoded protein: CASSLDSPGELFF.